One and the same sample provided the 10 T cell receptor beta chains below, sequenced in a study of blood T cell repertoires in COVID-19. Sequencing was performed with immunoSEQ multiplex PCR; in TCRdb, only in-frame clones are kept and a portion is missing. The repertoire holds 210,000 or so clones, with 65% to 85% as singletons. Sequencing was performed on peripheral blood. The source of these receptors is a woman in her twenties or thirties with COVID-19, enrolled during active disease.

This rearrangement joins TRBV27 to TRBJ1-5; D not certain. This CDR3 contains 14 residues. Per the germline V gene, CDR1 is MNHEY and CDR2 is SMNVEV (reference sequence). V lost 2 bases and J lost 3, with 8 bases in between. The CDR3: CASSLGQHNQPQHF. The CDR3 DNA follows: TGTGCCAGCAGTTTAGGGCAGCACAATCAGCCCCAGCATTTT.

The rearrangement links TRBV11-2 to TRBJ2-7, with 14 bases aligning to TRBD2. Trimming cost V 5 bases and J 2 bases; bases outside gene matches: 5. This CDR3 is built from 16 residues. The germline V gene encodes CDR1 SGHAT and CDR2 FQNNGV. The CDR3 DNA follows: TGTGCCAGCAGCACGGGACTAGCGGGGGTGGCCTACGAGCAGTACTTC. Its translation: CASSTGLAGVAYEQYF. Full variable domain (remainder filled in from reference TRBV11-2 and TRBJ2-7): EAGVAQSPRYKIIEKRQSVAFWCNPISGHATLYWYQQILGQGPKLLIQFQNNGVVDDSQLPKDRFSAERLKGVDSTLKIQPAKLEDSAVYLCASSTGLAGVAYEQYFGPGTRLTVT.

The CDR3 protein is CASSVGQGRNEQFF. The CDR3, as DNA: TGTGCCAGTAGTGTGGGACAGGGCCGGAATGAGCAGTTCTTC. The rearrangement joins TRBV19 to TRBJ2-1, with 9 bases aligning to TRBD1. The CDR3 consists of 14 residues. The ends lost 5 bases at V and 7 bases at J; junction bases unmatched: 6. The germline CDR1 and CDR2 sequences are LNHDA and SQIVND (reference sequence).

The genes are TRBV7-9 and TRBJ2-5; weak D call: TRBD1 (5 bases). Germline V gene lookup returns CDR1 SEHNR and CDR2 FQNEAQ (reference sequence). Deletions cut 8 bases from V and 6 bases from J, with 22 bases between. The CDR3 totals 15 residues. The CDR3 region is CASDPPSRVKKTQYF. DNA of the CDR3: TGTGCCAGCGACCCCCCTTCCAGGGTTAAGAAGACCCAGTACTTC.

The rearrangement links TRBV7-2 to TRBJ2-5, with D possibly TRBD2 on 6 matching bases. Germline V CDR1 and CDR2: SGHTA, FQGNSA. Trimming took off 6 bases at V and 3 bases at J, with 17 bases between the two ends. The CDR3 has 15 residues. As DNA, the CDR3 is TGTGCCAGCAGGTCCTCATTTAGCGGAGAAGAGACCCAGTACTTC. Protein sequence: CASRSSFSGEETQYF.

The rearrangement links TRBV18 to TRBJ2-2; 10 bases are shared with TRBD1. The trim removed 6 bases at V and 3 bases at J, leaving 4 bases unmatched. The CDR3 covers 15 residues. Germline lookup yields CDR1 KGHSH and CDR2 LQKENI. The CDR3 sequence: CASSYGTGDTGELFF. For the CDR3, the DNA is TGTGCCAGCTCCTACGGGACAGGGGACACCGGGGAGCTGTTTTTT. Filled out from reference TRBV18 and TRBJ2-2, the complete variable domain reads NAGVMQNPRHLVRRRGQEARLRCSPMKGHSHVYWYRQLPEEGLKFMVYLQKENIIDESGMPKERFSAEFPKEGPSILRIQQVVRGDSAAYFCASSYGTGDTGELFFGEGSRLTVL.

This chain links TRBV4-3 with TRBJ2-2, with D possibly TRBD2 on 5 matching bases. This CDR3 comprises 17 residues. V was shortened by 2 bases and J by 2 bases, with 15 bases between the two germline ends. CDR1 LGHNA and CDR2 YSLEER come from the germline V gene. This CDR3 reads CASSQFPSGSNTGELFF. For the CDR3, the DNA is TGCGCCAGCAGCCAATTCCCCAGCGGATCTAACACCGGGGAGCTGTTTTTT.

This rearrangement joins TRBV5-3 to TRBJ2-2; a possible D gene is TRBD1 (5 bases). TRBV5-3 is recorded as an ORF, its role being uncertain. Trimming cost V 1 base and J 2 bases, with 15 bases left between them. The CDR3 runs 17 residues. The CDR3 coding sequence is TGTGCCAGAAGCTTGCCCTTCCGACAGACCAACACCGGGGAGCTGTTTTTT. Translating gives CARSLPFRQTNTGELFF.

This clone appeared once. Here the CDR3 reads CAWSAQTGGYTF. The CDR3 nucleotides are TGTGCCTGGAGTGCTCAGACAGGGGGCTACACCTTC. The chain couples TRBV30 to TRBJ1-2; 7 bases are shared with TRBD1. The CDR3 consists of 12 residues. Germline assignment: CDR1 GTSNPN and CDR2 SVGIG (reference sequence). The ends lost 1 base at V and 8 bases at J; junction bases unmatched: 4.

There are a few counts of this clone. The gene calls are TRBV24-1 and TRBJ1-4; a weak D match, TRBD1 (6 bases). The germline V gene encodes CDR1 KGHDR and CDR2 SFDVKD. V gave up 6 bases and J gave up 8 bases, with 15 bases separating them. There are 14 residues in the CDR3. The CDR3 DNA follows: TGTGCCACCAGTTATACAGGGACGGGGGAAAAACTGTTTTTT. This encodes CATSYTGTGEKLFF.